This T cell receptor (beta chain) was obtained from a study of T cell responses to AZD1222 COVID-19 vaccine. The table came from immunoSEQ multiplex PCR; TCRdb's copy has only in-frame clones and leaves some out. The sample includes about 93,000 clones, 80% to 90% seen only once; the top ten take about 2.7%. On this clone itself: The antigen remains undetermined.

Second-dose intervals of approximately 4 or approximately 12 weeks were pooled. Overall study findings and caveats: Just 6 or 7 AZD1222 recipients were seropositive at baseline. Increases in Spike-specific TCR breadth and depth were seen after two AZD1222 doses. Across spike, vaccine-associated CD4 TCRs were found, dominant at 160-218 and 743-854.

Germline V gives CDR1 SGHNT, CDR2 YYREEE (reference sequence). Deletions cut 0 bases from V and 9 bases from J, with 13 bases between. The CDR3 runs 14 residues. This clonotype was obtained from an adult who received the AZD1222 COVID-19 vaccine. This sample comprised peripheral blood, obtained 28 days after the second AZD1222 dose. The chain has TRBV5-4 and TRBJ2-1, with D maybe TRBD2 (5 bases). CDR3 loop: CASSLEVLDREQFF. DNA of the CDR3: TGTGCCAGCAGCTTGGAGGTACTAGATCGTGAGCAGTTCTTC. Full variable domain (remainder filled in from reference TRBV5-4 and TRBJ2-1): ETGVTQSPTHLIKTRGQQVTLRCSSQSGHNTVSWYQQALGQGPQFIFQYYREEENGRGNFPPRFSGLQFPNYSSELNVNALELDDSALYLCASSLEVLDREQFFGPGTRLTVL.